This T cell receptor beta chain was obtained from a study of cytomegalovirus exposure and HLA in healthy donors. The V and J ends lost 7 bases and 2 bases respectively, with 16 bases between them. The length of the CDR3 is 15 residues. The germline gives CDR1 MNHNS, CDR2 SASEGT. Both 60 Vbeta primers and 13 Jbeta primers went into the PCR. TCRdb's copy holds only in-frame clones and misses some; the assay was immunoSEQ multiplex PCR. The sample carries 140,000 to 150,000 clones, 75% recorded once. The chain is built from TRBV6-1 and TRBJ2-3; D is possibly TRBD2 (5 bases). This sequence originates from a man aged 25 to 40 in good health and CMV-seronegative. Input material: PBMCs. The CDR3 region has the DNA TGTGCCAGCACACCCCCACGGACTTACACAGATACGCAGTATTTT. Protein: CASTPPRTYTDTQYF.